This TCR beta chain was documented in a study of T cell responses to AZD1222 COVID-19 vaccine. V dropped 0 bases and J dropped 5; count of bases not matched to a gene: 9. Germline CDR1 and CDR2: SGHNT and YYREEE (reference sequence). The CDR3 consists of 16 residues. Study-level findings and limits: White British people made up most donors, females outnumbered males, and clonal diversity was possibly underestimated. Samples come after the peak T cell response, not at day 14.

Sequencing used immunoSEQ multiplex PCR; TCRdb keeps in-frame clones, though not all of them. The table has about 140,000 clones, just over 90% seen once. On this clone: What it recognizes is unknown.

The chain has TRBV5-4 and TRBJ1-2; 8 nucleotides match TRBD1. This sequence originates from an adult in good health. Sequencing was performed on peripheral blood, taken on day 0 of MenACWY control vaccination. The CDR3 sequence: CASSLGAGQAGYGYTF. In DNA form, the CDR3 reads TGTGCCAGCAGCTTGGGAGCGGGACAGGCTGGGTATGGCTACACCTTC.